These 28 T cell receptor beta chains were sequenced from one sample in a study of prognosis after radiotherapy for stage I lung cancer. Template was genomic DNA; TCR beta CDR3 amplified in two multiplex PCR rounds. Round one of PCR was performed, and it used primers specific to each TRBV and TRBJ gene. From the multiplex PCR reads, TCRdb called clonotypes with MiXCR, one entry per CDR3 protein. The repertoire has roughly 13,000 distinct CDR3 sequences, 25% to 30% of them found once; the top ten carry around 15%. The specimen was PBMCs, collected before or after stereotactic body radiation therapy (not recorded which). The receptors were sampled from a donor over 45 with non-small cell lung cancer.

This clonotype was seen more than once but under ten times. The chain combines TRBV9 with TRBJ2-1; D remains unclear. Germline V gene sequence: CDR1 SGDLS, CDR2 YYNGEE. The CDR3 sequence is 15 residues long. With 1 base removed from V and 0 bases from J, the gap between germline ends came to 8 bases. The CDR3 region has the DNA TGTGCCAGCAGCGTACTCGGAACCTCCTACAATGAGCAGTTCTTC. Its protein is CASSVLGTSYNEQFF.

This clonotype was observed at least ten times. The V and J genes are TRBV20-1 and TRBJ2-1; D gene ambiguous. CDR1 and CDR2 (germline): DFQATT, SNEGSKA (reference sequence). The CDR3 length is 14 residues. V was shortened by 3 bases and J by 0 bases, with 9 bases between the two germline ends. CDR3 bases: TGCAGTGCTAGTAGTCAGCACTCCTACAATGAGCAGTTCTTC. It specifies CSASSQHSYNEQFF.

A word on this clonotype: A far larger clone is off by one base, so a read error is likely. The gene calls are TRBV6-9 and TRBJ1-3, with a weak D call TRBD1 (5 bases). The CDR3 is made up of 15 amino acids. Germline CDR1 reads MNHGY; CDR2 reads SVAAGI. V dropped 7 bases and J dropped 4 bases, with 17 bases sitting between them. DNA for the CDR3: TGTGCCAGCACCTCGGTTGTGGGGGGAGGAAACACCATATATTTT. Amino acid sequence: CASTSVVGGGNTIYF.

The genes are TRBV19 and TRBJ2-3; D is undetermined. The V end was cut by 5 bases, the J end by 4 bases, with 7 bases between. Germline lookup yields CDR1 LNHDA and CDR2 SQIVND (reference sequence). CDR3 size: 12 residues. The CDR3 DNA is TGTGCCAGTAGTCTGAGGTCAGATACGCAGTATTTT. Translating it yields CASSLRSDTQYF.

Regarding this clonotype: The junction shows a germline mismatch at one end, possibly a read error. This chain connects TRBV11-1 to TRBJ1-5, with D possibly TRBD1 on 5 matching bases. The CDR3 spans 13 residues. CDR1 is SGHAT and CDR2 is FQDESV in the germline V gene (reference sequence). The CDR3 nucleotides are TGTGCCAGCAGCAGATCCCTGACAGAGCCCCATCACTTT. It encodes CASSRSLTEPHHF. The variable domain in full, with the rest retrieved from reference TRBV11-1 and TRBJ1-5, is EAEVAQSPRYKITEKSQAVAFWCDPISGHATLYWYRQILGQGPELLVQFQDESVVDDSQLPKDRFSAERLKGVDSTLKIQPAELGDSAMYLCASSRSLTEPHHFGDGTRLSIL.

This clonotype was observed many times. This chain links TRBV18 with TRBJ1-1, with TRBD1 matching 12 bases. The CDR3 covers 17 residues. CDR1 and CDR2 (germline): KGHSH, LQKENI. V trimming: 6 bases; J trimming: 1 base; junction bases outside the gene matches: 9. CDR3 sequence (DNA): TGTGCCAGCTCGCCGGGACAGGGGGCGCTTGGGAACACTGAAGCTTTCTTT. Its translation: CASSPGQGALGNTEAFF.

This clonotype was seen ten or more times. This sequence joins TRBV18 and TRBJ1-5; 7 bases agree with TRBD1. V was pared by 4 bases and J by 4 bases, with 10 bases of the junction left unmatched. The germline V gene encodes CDR1 KGHSH and CDR2 LQKENI. This CDR3 is built from 16 residues. The CDR3 DNA reads as TGTGCCAGCTCACTCCTAGGGACAGCTGATAATCAGCCCCAGCATTTT. This sequence encodes CASSLLGTADNQPQHF.

This clonotype showed up many times. The DNA of the CDR3 is TGTGCCAGCTCGCAACAGGGGGGAAACTCTGGAAACACCATATATTTT. Its translation is CASSQQGGNSGNTIYF. V usage is TRBV18 and J usage is TRBJ1-3; 8 bases agree with TRBD1. CDR1 and CDR2 from the germline V gene are KGHSH and LQKENI. The V gene end was trimmed by 6 bases and the J gene end by 0 bases; junction bases not matched to a gene: 7. The CDR3 runs to 16 residues. Supplemented by reference TRBV18 and TRBJ1-3, the full variable domain reads NAGVMQNPRHLVRRRGQEARLRCSPMKGHSHVYWYRQLPEEGLKFMVYLQKENIIDESGMPKERFSAEFPKEGPSILRIQQVVRGDSAAYFCASSQQGGNSGNTIYFGEGSWLTVV.

The chain combines TRBV6-1 with TRBJ2-1; perhaps TRBD2 as D (6 bases). The length of the CDR3 is 11 residues. The V end lost 8 bases, the J end lost 9 bases, and 11 bases lay between the germline ends. Germline V gene data show CDR1 as MNHNS and CDR2 as SASEGT. The DNA of the CDR3 is TGTGCCAGCCCGGACGGGGGTGAGCAGTTCTTC. It specifies CASPDGGEQFF.

There are many counts of this clonotype. CDR3: CASTSGRGYEQYF. For the CDR3, the DNA is TGTGCCAGCACTTCCGGGAGAGGCTACGAGCAGTACTTC. The chain joins TRBV3-1 to TRBJ2-7; possible D gene TRBD2, 6 bases. Germline V lookup: CDR1 LGHDT, CDR2 YNNKEL (reference sequence). There are 13 residues in the CDR3. Trimming left V 7 bases short and J 3 bases short, with 13 bases between.

Ten or more counts support this clonotype. The chain recombines TRBV7-8 with TRBJ2-5, with D perhaps matching TRBD1 or TRBD2 (5 bases each). V lost 8 bases and J 1 base, leaving 23 bases between the germline ends. The length of the CDR3 is 17 residues. CDR1 is SGHVS and CDR2 is FQNEAQ in the germline V gene. Here the CDR3 reads CASLGYWGLGFQETQYF. The CDR3 DNA follows: TGTGCCAGCTTAGGTTATTGGGGGTTGGGGTTCCAAGAGACCCAGTACTTC.

Regarding this clonotype: A far larger clone is one nucleotide away, so this likely arose from a read error. The CDR3 region is CASSEVLGWDLPLHF. CDR3 bases: TGTGCCAGCAGTGAAGTACTGGGGTGGGATTTACCCCTCCACTTT. The V call is TRBV6-1, the J call TRBJ1-1; D gene unclear. The assigned J gene may be wrong: the sequence end matches TRBJ1-6 better. CDR1 is MNHNS and CDR2 is SASEGT in the germline V gene. The CDR3 is made up of 15 amino acids.

The sample holds many counts of this clonotype. The rearrangement links TRBV10-3 to TRBJ2-7, with D uncertain. Looked up from germline, CDR1 is ENHRY and CDR2 is SYGVKD. The V end lost 6 bases, the J end lost 3 bases, and 12 bases lay between the germline ends. The CDR3 contains 13 residues. CDR3 nucleotides: TGTGCCATCAGAACGGGCCTAAGCTACGAGCAGTACTTC. Its protein is CAIRTGLSYEQYF.

This clonotype is labeled medium-sized. The J gene is TRBJ2-2, the V gene TRBV19; the D is unclear. V was shortened by 0 bases and J by 2 bases, with 1 base between the two germline ends. CDR1 is LNHDA, CDR2 SQIVND, per germline (reference sequence). The CDR3 loop spans 13 amino acids. In DNA, the CDR3 is TGTGCCAGTAGTATAGACAACACCGGGGAGCTGTTTTTT. This translates into CASSIDNTGELFF.

The chain carries TRBV10-3 and TRBJ2-5; TRBD1 agrees at 8 bases. The CDR3 has 15 residues. With V trimmed by 3 bases and J by 1 base, 4 bases remained unmatched. The germline CDR1 and CDR2 sequences are ENHRY and SYGVKD. The CDR3: CAISDPGQVQETQYF. The CDR3 DNA sequence: TGTGCCATCAGTGACCCGGGACAGGTCCAAGAGACCCAGTACTTC.

Notes on this clonotype: A far more abundant clone sits one base away, making this likely a read error. The chain joins TRBV6-1 to TRBJ2-5; 13 nucleotides agree with TRBD2. The CDR3 is 15 amino acids. After removal of 6 bases from V and 6 bases from J, the junction contained 7 bases not matched to a gene. CDR1 is MNHNS, CDR2 SASEGT, per germline. This CDR3 reads CASSPGLAGLQTQYF. In nucleotides, the CDR3 is TGTGCCAGCAGCCCGGGACTAGCGGGGTTACAGACCCAGTACTTC.

This clonotype was counted ten times or more. The chain carries TRBV6-1 and TRBJ1-2; D is undetermined. The length of the CDR3 is 13 residues. Between the trimmed V and J ends, which lost 7 bases and 4 bases, there was a span of 13 bases. Germline CDR1 MNHNS, CDR2 SASEGT. The CDR3: CASTHDIIYGYTF. Here the CDR3 DNA reads TGTGCCAGCACCCATGACATAATCTATGGCTACACCTTC.

This clonotype was seen ten or more times. The rearrangement uses TRBV29-1 and TRBJ1-5; tentatively, D is TRBD1 (5 bases). Germline loops: CDR1 SQVTM, CDR2 ANQGSEA. V lost 5 bases and J lost 11, with 16 bases in between. CDR3 length equals 12 residues. CDR3 nucleotide sequence: TGCAGCGTTAGGAGGGGAGCACACGCCCAGCATTTT. This gives the protein CSVRRGAHAQHF. Together with reference TRBV29-1 and TRBJ1-5, the CDR3 gives the full variable domain: SAVISQKPSRDICQRGTSLTIQCQVDSQVTMMFWYRQQPGQSLTLIATANQGSEATYESGFVIDKFPISRPNLTFSTLTVSNMSPEDSSIYLCSVRRGAHAQHFGDGTRLSIL.

This clonotype was detected ten times or more. V is TRBV7-9 and J is TRBJ2-3; D might be TRBD1 (5 bases). The length of the CDR3 is 15 residues. V was shortened by 0 bases and J by 4 bases, with 11 bases between the two germline ends. From germline, CDR1 is SEHNR and CDR2 FQNEAQ (reference sequence). The CDR3 loop reads CASSLAKGRADTQYF. The CDR3 bases are TGTGCCAGCAGCTTAGCAAAGGGCAGGGCAGATACGCAGTATTTT.

This clonotype showed up just a few times. This probably arose from a read error, given a far larger clone one base away. The missing conserved phenylalanine or tryptophan at the end of this CDR3 makes a read error likely. The gene calls are TRBV6-2 or TRBV6-3 and TRBJ1-2; D is perhaps TRBD1 (5 bases). The CDR3 covers 12 residues. V lost 1 base to trimming and J lost 8 bases, with 8 bases between them. Germline-derived CDR1 and CDR2 are MNHEY and SVGEGT. The CDR3 loop is CASSYLGEGYTS. The CDR3 DNA sequence: TGTGCCAGCAGTTACTTGGGGGAAGGCTACACCTCC.

This clonotype is medium-sized in the sample. The chain has TRBV28 and TRBJ1-2; 11 nucleotides match TRBD1. V was clipped by 6 bases and J by 7 bases; unmatched bases: 7. The germline V gene encodes CDR1 MDHEN and CDR2 SYDVKM. The CDR3 runs 14 residues. The CDR3 region is CASRPQGTGGGYTF. CDR3 DNA: TGTGCCAGCAGGCCCCAGGGGACAGGGGGTGGCTACACCTTC.

Ten or more counts support this clonotype. This sequence joins TRBV7-9 and TRBJ2-4; 11 bases align to TRBD1. This CDR3 spans 16 amino acids. Germline-derived CDR1 and CDR2 are SEHNR and FQNEAQ (reference sequence). V trimming: 5 bases; J trimming: 5 bases; junction bases outside the gene matches: 8. CDR3 nucleotide sequence: TGTGCCAGCAGCCGGACAGGGGGCAAGGAGGAAAACATTCAGTACTTC. It yields the protein CASSRTGGKEENIQYF. Full variable domain (rest looked up from reference TRBV7-9 and TRBJ2-4): DTGVSQNPRHKITKRGQNVTFRCDPISEHNRLYWYRQTLGQGPEFLTYFQNEAQLEKSRLLSDRFSAERPKGSFSTLEIQRTEQGDSAMYLCASSRTGGKEENIQYFGAGTRLSVL.

This clonotype occurred many times. The chain employs TRBV4-2 and TRBJ2-7; 9 bases are a match to TRBD2. This CDR3 spans 18 amino acids. The V gene's germline CDR1 is LGHNA and CDR2 YNFKEQ. V lost 0 bases, J lost 6 bases, and 15 bases stayed unmatched. CDR3 in amino acids: CASSQDPLGRGLASEQYF. In DNA form, the CDR3 reads TGTGCCAGCAGCCAAGACCCGCTCGGCCGGGGACTAGCAAGCGAGCAGTACTTC.

V is TRBV3-1 and J is TRBJ2-5, with D possibly TRBD1 on 6 matching bases. The germline gives CDR1 LGHDT, CDR2 YNNKEL (reference sequence). Trimming removed 7 bases from V and 2 bases from J, with 11 bases in between. The CDR3 consists of 13 residues. The CDR3 sequence is CASIQGHQETQYF. The DNA for the CDR3 is TGTGCCAGCATCCAGGGACATCAAGAGACCCAGTACTTC.

This clonotype was seen many times. This CDR3 is CSAENRATSTDTQYF. The CDR3 DNA reads TGCAGTGCAGAGAACAGGGCAACTAGCACAGATACGCAGTATTTT. The chain recombines TRBV20-1 with TRBJ2-3, with TRBD1 as a possible D gene (6 bases). Germline-derived CDR1 and CDR2 are DFQATT and SNEGSKA (reference sequence). CDR3 length: 15 residues. The V gene lost 6 bases and the J gene lost 0 bases, with 16 bases spanning the gap.

There are many counts of this clonotype. The CDR3 loop is CASSSPLKTGNTEAFF. The CDR3 DNA is TGTGCCAGCAGCTCTCCACTGAAGACAGGGAACACTGAAGCTTTCTTT. The chain links TRBV11-2 to TRBJ1-1; D possibly corresponds to TRBD1 (6 bases). CDR1 is SGHAT and CDR2 is FQNNGV in the germline V gene. The CDR3 loop spans 16 amino acids. V lost 4 bases to trimming and J lost 1 base, with 16 bases between them.

Turning to this clonotype: The junction shows a germline mismatch at one end, possibly a read error. The chain joins TRBV7-9 to TRBJ2-3, with D tentatively TRBD1 (6 bases). This CDR3 spans 14 amino acids. Per germline, CDR1 SEHNR and CDR2 FQNEAQ (reference sequence). For the CDR3, the DNA is TGTGCCAGCCGCCAGGACAGAAGCACAGATACGCGGTGTTTT. Protein sequence: CASRQDRSTDTRCF.

By its share, this clonotype is medium-sized (0.01 to 0.1%). This chain joins TRBV5-1 and TRBJ2-3; TRBD2 matches 7 bases. Germline CDR1 is SGHRS and CDR2 is YFSETQ. J was trimmed by 3 bases and V by 0 bases; bases with no gene match: 7. The length of the CDR3 is 16 residues. The CDR3 nucleotides read TGCGCCAGCAGCTTGGACACGGGGAGGGAGACAGATACGCAGTATTTT. This sequence encodes CASSLDTGRETDTQYF. Full variable domain (remainder filled in from reference TRBV5-1 and TRBJ2-3): KAGVTQTPRYLIKTRGQQVTLSCSPISGHRSVSWYQQTPGQGLQFLFEYFSETQRNKGNFPGRFSGRQFSNSRSEMNVSTLELGDSALYLCASSLDTGRETDTQYFGPGTRLTVL.